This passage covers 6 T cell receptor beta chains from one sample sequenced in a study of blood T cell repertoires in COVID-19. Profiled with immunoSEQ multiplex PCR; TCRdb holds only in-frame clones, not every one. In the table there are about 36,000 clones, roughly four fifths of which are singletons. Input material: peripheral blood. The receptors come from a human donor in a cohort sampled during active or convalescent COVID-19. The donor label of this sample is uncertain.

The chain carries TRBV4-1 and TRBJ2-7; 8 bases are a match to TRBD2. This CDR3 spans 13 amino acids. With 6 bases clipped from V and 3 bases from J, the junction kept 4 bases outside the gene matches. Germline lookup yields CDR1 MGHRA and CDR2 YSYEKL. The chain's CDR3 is CASSQSGSYEQYF. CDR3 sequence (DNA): TGCGCCAGCAGTCAAAGCGGGAGCTACGAGCAGTACTTC.

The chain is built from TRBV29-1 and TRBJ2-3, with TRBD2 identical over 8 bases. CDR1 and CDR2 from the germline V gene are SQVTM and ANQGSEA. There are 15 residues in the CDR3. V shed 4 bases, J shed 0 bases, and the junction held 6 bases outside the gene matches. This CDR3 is CSVAPGGGSTDTQYF. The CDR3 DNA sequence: TGCAGCGTTGCGCCGGGAGGGGGAAGCACAGATACGCAGTATTTT.

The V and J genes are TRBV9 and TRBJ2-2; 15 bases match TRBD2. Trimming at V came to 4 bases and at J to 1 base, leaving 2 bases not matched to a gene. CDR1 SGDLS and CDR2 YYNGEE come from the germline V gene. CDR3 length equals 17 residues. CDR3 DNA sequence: TGTGCCAGCAGCTTGGGACTAGCGGGAGGGAACACCGGGGAGCTGTTTTTT. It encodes CASSLGLAGGNTGELFF.

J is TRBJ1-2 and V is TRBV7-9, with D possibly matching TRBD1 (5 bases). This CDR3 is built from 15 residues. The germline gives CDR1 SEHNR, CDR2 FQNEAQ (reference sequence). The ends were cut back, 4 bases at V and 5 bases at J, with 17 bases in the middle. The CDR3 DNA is TGTGCCAGCAGCTATCGGACCAGGGAGGCTTATGGCTACACCTTC. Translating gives CASSYRTREAYGYTF.

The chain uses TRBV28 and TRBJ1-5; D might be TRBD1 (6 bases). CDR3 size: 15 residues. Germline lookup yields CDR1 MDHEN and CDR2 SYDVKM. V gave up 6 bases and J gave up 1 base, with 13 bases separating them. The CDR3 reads CASRTPGESNQPQHF. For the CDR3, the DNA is TGTGCCAGCAGAACTCCAGGGGAGAGCAATCAGCCCCAGCATTTT.

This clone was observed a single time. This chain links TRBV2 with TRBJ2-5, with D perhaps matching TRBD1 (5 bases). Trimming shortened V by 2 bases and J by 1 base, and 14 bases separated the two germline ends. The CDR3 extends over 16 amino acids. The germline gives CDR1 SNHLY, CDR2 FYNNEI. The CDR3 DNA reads TGTGCCAGCAGTGAAACTGGGGCAGCCGCCCAAGAGACCCAGTACTTC. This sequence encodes CASSETGAAAQETQYF. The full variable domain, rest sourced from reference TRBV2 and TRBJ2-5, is EPEVTQTPSHQVTQMGQEVILRCVPISNHLYFYWYRQILGQKVEFLVSFYNNEISEKSEIFDDQFSVERPDGSNFTLKIRSTKLEDSAMYFCASSETGAAAQETQYFGPGTRLLVL.